This T cell receptor beta chain was captured by sequencing in a study of molecular identifiers for immune sequencing clone quantification. Per the germline V gene, CDR1 is SNHLY and CDR2 is FYNNEI. The CDR3 extends over 16 amino acids. A note on this clonotype: A clone one base away is much larger, so this may be a read error.

TCRdb itself ran the PCR reads through MiXCR, one entry per CDR3 protein. The sample contains about 640,000 distinct CDR3 sequences, about 20% of which appear only once. This TCR was recovered from a human donor in good health. Some libraries in this study had Jurkat cell RNA spiked in. Sequencing was performed on naive CD8+ T cells from blood, with Jurkat cell RNA spiked in. As to subset: FACS-sorted CD8+CD4-CCR7+CD45RA+ naive T cells. The V gene is TRBV2, the J gene TRBJ2-1, with D maybe TRBD2 (5 bases). The CDR3 loop reads CASSAYRGSAYSEQFF. The CDR3 DNA follows: TGTGCCAGCAGCGCTTATCGGGGTTCCGCCTACAGTGAGCAGTTCTTC.